This entry features one T cell receptor (beta chain) sequence. The antigen remains unidentified. The sample comes from a study of cytomegalovirus exposure and HLA in healthy donors. Primers: 60 Vbeta forward and 13 Jbeta reverse. Sequenced by immunoSEQ multiplex PCR; TCRdb stores in-frame clones only, minus some. The table has roughly 140,000 clones, approximately 82% seen once; the top ten hold around 6.6%. CDR1 is MGHRA, CDR2 YSYEKL, per germline. The CDR3 runs to 15 residues. V gave up 0 bases and J gave up 5 bases; unmatched junction bases: 4. Study findings and constraints: Segments of the TCR beta V type were, in most cases, productive about 87% or about 30% of the time in an earlier analysis. The study flagged about 150 TCR beta chains as cytomegalovirus-associated.

The gene calls are TRBV4-1 and TRBJ1-5; TRBD1 aligns across 7 bases. The sequenced sample was PBMCs. The origin of this receptor is a woman in her forties or fifties in good health and CMV-seropositive. CDR3 DNA: TGCGCCAGCAGCCAAGACGGGGACAGTCATCAGCCCCAGCATTTT. Translated, it gives CASSQDGDSHQPQHF.